One sample yielded the 8 T cell receptor beta chains listed below, sequenced in a study of T cell changes during pregnancy in multiple sclerosis. Using immunoSEQ multiplex PCR, the repertoire was profiled, and TCRdb retains in-frame clones only, with some absent. The sample has some 100,000 clones; around 93% are singletons. Material: peripheral blood, obtained before pregnancy. Receptors originate from a female donor with multiple sclerosis, enrolled in a pregnancy study.

V and J are TRBV29-1 and TRBJ1-1; 8 positions match TRBD1. With V trimmed by 7 bases and J by 3 bases, 13 bases remained unmatched. The CDR3 consists of 15 residues. The germline gives CDR1 SQVTM, CDR2 ANQGSEA. The CDR3, as DNA: TGCAGCGCCTCGAAGGACAGGGCCGTCTACACTGAAGCTTTCTTT. This encodes CSASKDRAVYTEAFF.

The chain recombines TRBV2 with TRBJ1-2; 8 bases align to TRBD1. CDR1 SNHLY and CDR2 FYNNEI come from the germline V gene. The V and J ends lost 2 bases and 3 bases, in that order; junction bases with no gene match: 8. The length of the CDR3 is 16 residues. This chain's CDR3 is CASSEFRDRIDYGYTF. DNA for the CDR3: TGTGCCAGCAGTGAATTCAGGGACAGGATCGACTATGGCTACACCTTC. Drawing the rest from reference TRBV2 and TRBJ1-2, the complete variable domain is EPEVTQTPSHQVTQMGQEVILRCVPISNHLYFYWYRQILGQKVEFLVSFYNNEISEKSEIFDDQFSVERPDGSNFTLKIRSTKLEDSAMYFCASSEFRDRIDYGYTFGSGTRLTVV.

The chain has TRBV28 and TRBJ2-7, with 7 positions matching TRBD2. Germline loops: CDR1 MDHEN, CDR2 SYDVKM. This CDR3 contains 15 residues. J lost 3 bases, V lost 5 bases, and 10 bases had no gene match. The CDR3 DNA sequence: TGTGCCAGCAGTCCCGCGGGTGGGGGGGACTACGAGCAGTACTTC. Translation gives CASSPAGGGDYEQYF.

The chain employs TRBV30 and TRBJ1-2, with TRBD1 as a possible D gene (5 bases). V shed 3 bases and J shed 6 bases, with 14 bases lying between them. This CDR3 has 13 residues. Germline assignment: CDR1 GTSNPN and CDR2 SVGIG (reference sequence). CDR3: CAWRPQGFNGYTF. The CDR3 nucleotides read TGTGCCTGGAGACCCCAGGGATTCAATGGCTACACCTTC.

The chain carries TRBV18 and TRBJ1-1, with 8 bases lining up with TRBD1. Germline V gives CDR1 KGHSH, CDR2 LQKENI. Losses at the gene ends were 3 bases for V and 4 bases for J; bases not matched to a gene: 7. The CDR3 spans 15 residues. The CDR3 spells CASSPWTGRPTEAFF. The CDR3 DNA reads as TGTGCCAGCTCACCCTGGACAGGGAGACCCACTGAAGCTTTCTTT.

The chain links TRBV11-3 to TRBJ2-6; 10 bases fit TRBD1. Trimming at V came to 11 bases and at J to 3 bases, leaving 7 bases not matched to a gene. CDR3 length: 15 residues. Germline lookup yields CDR1 SGHNT and CDR2 YENEEA. This CDR3 is CARPGTGVGANVLTF. The CDR3 nucleotides read TGTGCCCGTCCCGGGACAGGGGTTGGGGCCAACGTCCTGACTTTC. The complete variable domain, with remaining parts taken from reference TRBV11-3 and TRBJ2-6, reads EAGVVQSPRYKIIEKKQPVAFWCNPISGHNTLYWYLQNLGQGPELLIRYENEEAVDDSQLPKDRFSAERLKGVDSTLKIQPAELGDSAVYLCARPGTGVGANVLTFGAGSRLTVL.

This clone was detected once. The chain recombines TRBV30 with TRBJ2-1; 9 positions agree with TRBD2. The CDR3 is 18 residues long. The V segment lost 3 bases and the J segment 0 bases; nucleotides outside the gene matches: 12. Germline-derived CDR1 and CDR2 are GTSNPN and SVGIG (reference sequence). In nucleotides, the CDR3 is TGTGCCTGGAGATCTAGCGGGATTAACTTGCGCTCCTACAATGAGCAGTTCTTC. Its protein product is CAWRSSGINLRSYNEQFF.

This rearrangement joins TRBV6-1 to TRBJ2-7; D uncertain. Trimming cost V 8 bases and J 0 bases, with 14 bases left between them. The CDR3 spans 14 residues. Germline loops: CDR1 MNHNS, CDR2 SASEGT. Here the CDR3 reads CASPFRGVSYEQYF. CDR3 coding DNA: TGTGCCAGCCCTTTTAGAGGTGTCTCCTACGAGCAGTACTTC.